Listed below are T cell receptor beta chains from one sample, sequenced in a study of T cell repertoires in cytomegalovirus infection. Each CDR3 protein gets one entry after TCRdb re-called the reads with MiXCR. The sample lists almost 550,000 distinct CDR3 sequences, 16% occurring once. Material for sequencing was CD8+ T cells from PBMCs. The receptors were gathered from a human donor in good health (CMV status not recorded). Some clones in this sample may be carry-over from other donors' samples. Both conserved end residues are part of each CDR3. The D gene is left open where the match is weak. Not all rows give a size; the values are once, few, many and, for expanded clones, a class.

d_gene	j_gene	v_gene	abundance	CDR3aa	CDR3nt
TRBD1	TRBJ2-1	TRBV28	many	CASSRIFGQDDNEQFF	TGTGCCAGCAGCAGAATTTTCGGACAGGATGACAATGAGCAGTTCTTC
NA	TRBJ2-1	TRBV28	many	CATAPGDAEQFF	TGTGCCACCGCCCCAGGCGATGCTGAGCAGTTCTTC
NA	TRBJ2-7	TRBV27	many	CASSLVGGSYEQYF	TGTGCCAGCAGCTTAGTTGGCGGCTCCTACGAGCAGTACTTC
TRBD2	TRBJ2-7	TRBV30	NA	CAWSVSGSSEQYF	TGTGCCTGGAGTGTGAGCGGGAGTAGCGAGCAGTACTTC
NA	TRBJ1-6	TRBV7-9	many	CASSGGALDNSPLHF	TGTGCCAGCAGCGGGGGGGCGTTAGATAATTCACCCCTCCACTTT
NA	TRBJ1-3	TRBV11-2	few	CASSRRGGGNTIYF	TGTGCCAGCAGCCGCAGGGGTGGCGGAAACACCATATATTTT
TRBD1	TRBJ2-3	TRBV10-3	few	CAISIRDRGPDTQYF	TGTGCCATCAGCATCAGGGACAGGGGGCCAGATACGCAGTATTTT
TRBD2	TRBJ2-1	TRBV5-6	many	CASSLKGLAGVNEQFF	TGTGCCAGCAGCTTGAAGGGTCTAGCGGGAGTTAATGAGCAGTTCTTC
NA	TRBJ2-7	TRBV20-1	NA	CSAITRASYEQYF	TGCAGTGCTATAACCAGAGCCTCCTACGAGCAGTACTTC
NA	TRBJ2-6	TRBV2	many	CASSELGQAGANVLTF	TGTGCCAGCAGTGAACTCGGCCAGGCTGGGGCCAACGTCCTGACTTTC
TRBD2	TRBJ2-3	TRBV7-9	few	CASSLVAAGGADTQYF	TGTGCCAGCAGCTTAGTCGCAGCGGGAGGGGCAGATACGCAGTATTTT
NA	TRBJ2-1	TRBV5-6	NA	CASEKGDEQFF	TGTGCCAGTGAAAAAGGGGATGAGCAGTTCTTC
TRBD2	TRBJ2-1	TRBV6-4	many	CASSDVGTSGSTEQFF	TGTGCCAGCAGTGACGTTGGGACTAGCGGGAGTACTGAGCAGTTCTTC
TRBD1	TRBJ2-7	TRBV7-9	many	CASSPDRGAYEQYF	TGTGCCAGCAGCCCCGACAGGGGAGCCTACGAGCAGTACTTC
TRBD2	TRBJ2-7	TRBV20-1	few	CSAHSGSFYEQYF	TGCAGTGCTCACAGCGGGAGTTTCTACGAGCAGTACTTC
TRBD1	TRBJ2-1	TRBV11-2	NA	CASSLGTGEVGNEQFF	TGTGCCAGCAGCTTAGGGACAGGGGAAGTCGGCAATGAGCAGTTCTTC
NA	TRBJ2-2	TRBV12-3/TRBV12-4	many	CASSDGNTGELFF	TGTGCCAGCTCGGACGGAAACACCGGGGAGCTGTTTTTT
NA	TRBJ2-5	TRBV7-6	many	CASSPPVQQETQYF	TGTGCCAGCAGCCCCCCCGTTCAACAAGAGACCCAGTACTTC
NA	TRBJ2-3	TRBV28	many	CASSPSGSGSSTDTQYF	TGTGCCAGCAGTCCTTCCGGAAGCGGGTCTAGCACAGATACGCAGTATTTT
NA	TRBJ1-1	TRBV10-3	many	CAILDKGITEAFF	TGTGCCATCCTTGACAAGGGAATTACTGAAGCTTTCTTT
TRBD2	TRBJ2-1	TRBV12-5	few	CASGWTSGRYNEQFF	TGTGCTAGTGGTTGGACTAGCGGGAGATACAATGAGCAGTTCTTC
TRBD1	TRBJ1-1	TRBV15	many	CATSRGRGTNTEAFF	TGTGCCACCAGCAGAGGCAGGGGGACGAACACTGAAGCTTTCTTT
NA	TRBJ1-6	TRBV25-1	many	CASSERYSPLHF	TGTGCCAGCAGTGAGCGTTATTCACCCCTCCACTTT
NA	TRBJ1-1	TRBV29-1	NA	CSPIDRHMNTEAFF	TGCAGCCCCATTGACAGACATATGAACACTGAAGCTTTCTTT
TRBD1	TRBJ1-2	TRBV27	NA	CASSPLQDRLSYGYTF	TGTGCCAGCAGTCCCCTGCAGGACAGGCTGAGCTATGGCTACACCTTC
TRBD1	TRBJ2-7	TRBV7-9	many	CASSPGTAAYEQYF	TGTGCCAGCAGTCCCGGGACAGCCGCCTACGAGCAGTACTTC
TRBD1	TRBJ1-5	TRBV10-3	many	CATTDRGNQPQHF	TGTGCCACCACCGACAGGGGTAATCAGCCCCAGCATTTT
NA	TRBJ1-1	TRBV7-9	many	CASSYGPDTEAFF	TGTGCCAGCAGCTACGGGCCGGACACTGAAGCTTTCTTT
TRBD1	TRBJ2-7	TRBV12-3/TRBV12-4	many	CASGDRAYEQYF	TGTGCCAGTGGGGACAGGGCCTACGAGCAGTACTTC
NA	TRBJ2-7	TRBV7-6	NA	CAILRLGYEQYF	TGTGCCATCCTGAGACTAGGATACGAGCAGTACTTC
TRBD2	TRBJ2-7	TRBV6-6	NA	CATLGGDYEQYF	TGTGCCACCCTGGGAGGGGATTACGAGCAGTACTTC
TRBD2	TRBJ2-3	TRBV11-2	NA	CASSFAGGLAADTQYF	TGTGCCAGCAGCTTCGCTGGGGGACTAGCCGCAGATACGCAGTATTTT
NA	TRBJ2-3	TRBV14	NA	CASSQEGIRTDTQYF	TGTGCCAGCAGCCAAGAGGGGATTCGCACAGATACGCAGTATTTT
TRBD2	TRBJ2-1	TRBV5-4	many	CASSWGEREAHNEQFF	TGTGCCAGCAGCTGGGGAGAGCGGGAGGCCCACAATGAGCAGTTCTTC
NA	TRBJ1-3	TRBV29-1	few	CSVVIPGRGGNTIYF	TGCAGCGTTGTCATCCCGGGACGGGGCGGAAACACCATATATTTT
NA	TRBJ1-1	TRBV2	few	CASSEYAGQPAGAFF	TGTGCCAGCAGTGAATATGCGGGCCAGCCGGCGGGAGCTTTCTTT
TRBD2	TRBJ2-4	TRBV20-1	many	CSARALAGGSKNIQYF	TGCAGTGCTAGAGCCCTAGCGGGAGGGAGCAAAAACATTCAGTACTTC
NA	TRBJ2-3	TRBV27	NA	CASSLPGVRTDTQYF	TGTGCCAGCAGTTTACCAGGGGTCCGCACAGATACGCAGTATTTT
NA	TRBJ2-7	TRBV4-2	few	CASSQTRQMISYEQYF	TGTGCCAGCAGCCAAACTAGACAGATGATCTCCTACGAGCAGTACTTC
TRBD1	TRBJ2-7	TRBV7-9	many	CASSLGEGASPYEQYF	TGTGCCAGCAGCTTAGGCGAGGGGGCCTCCCCCTACGAGCAGTACTTC